The sequence of this T cell receptor beta chain was determined in a study of blood T cells in healthy people across ages. Study conclusions and caveats: Across the age range, TCR beta diversity per million T cells fell in a roughly linear way.

Sample-barcoded 5' priming and a J-beta primer mix drove a second PCR of about 6 to 12 cycles. TCRdb re-called the 5' RACE reads with MiXCR, one entry per CDR3 protein. The sample lists 720,000 or so distinct CDR3 sequences, around 43% occurring once. Of note for this clonotype: The antigen is undetermined.

Each donor gave around 9.3 milliliters of peripheral blood. The sequence was obtained from a man at least 80 years old in good health. The sequencing sample was made of blood.

CDR3 residues: CSASGSSVTNEQYF. CDR3 bases: TGCAGTGCTAGTGGGTCTTCGGTTACCAATGAGCAGTACTTC. This chain connects TRBV20-1 to TRBJ2-5; D unclear. Germline-derived CDR1 and CDR2 are DFQATT and SNEGSKA (reference sequence). Trimming stripped 3 bases from V and 11 bases from J, with 22 bases between. The CDR3 sequence is 14 residues long.